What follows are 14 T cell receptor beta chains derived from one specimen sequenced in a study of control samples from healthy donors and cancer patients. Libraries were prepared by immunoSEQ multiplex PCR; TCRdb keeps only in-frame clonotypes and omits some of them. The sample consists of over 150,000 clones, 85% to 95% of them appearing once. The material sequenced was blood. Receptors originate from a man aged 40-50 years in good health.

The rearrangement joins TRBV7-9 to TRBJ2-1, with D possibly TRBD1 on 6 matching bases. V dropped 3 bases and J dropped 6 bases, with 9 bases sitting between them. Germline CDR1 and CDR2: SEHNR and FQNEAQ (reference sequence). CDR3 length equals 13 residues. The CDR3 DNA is TGTGCCAGCAGCTTTAGGGGGTCCAATGAGCAGTTCTTC. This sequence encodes CASSFRGSNEQFF.

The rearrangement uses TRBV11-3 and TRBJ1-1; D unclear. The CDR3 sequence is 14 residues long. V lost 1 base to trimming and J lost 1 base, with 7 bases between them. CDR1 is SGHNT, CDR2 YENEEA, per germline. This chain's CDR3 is CASSLGQTNTEAFF. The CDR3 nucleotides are TGTGCCAGCAGCTTAGGACAAACGAACACTGAAGCTTTCTTT.

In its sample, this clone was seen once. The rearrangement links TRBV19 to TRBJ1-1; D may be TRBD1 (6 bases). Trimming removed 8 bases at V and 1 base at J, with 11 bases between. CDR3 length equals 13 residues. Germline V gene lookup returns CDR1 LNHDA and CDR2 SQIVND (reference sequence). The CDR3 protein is CASRTAPNTEAFF. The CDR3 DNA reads TGTGCCAGTCGGACAGCACCGAACACTGAAGCTTTCTTT.

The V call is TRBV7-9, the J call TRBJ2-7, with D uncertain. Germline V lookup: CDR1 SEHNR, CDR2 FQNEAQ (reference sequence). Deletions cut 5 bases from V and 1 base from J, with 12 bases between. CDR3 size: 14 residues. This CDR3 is CASSRALSSYEQYF. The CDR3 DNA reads TGTGCCAGCAGCCGGGCCCTGTCTTCCTACGAGCAGTACTTC.

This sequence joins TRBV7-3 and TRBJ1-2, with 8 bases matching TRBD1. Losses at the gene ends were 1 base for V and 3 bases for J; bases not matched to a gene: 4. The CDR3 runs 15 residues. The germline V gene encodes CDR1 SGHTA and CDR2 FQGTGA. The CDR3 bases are TGTGCCAGCAGCTTAATGTCAGGGGGCGACTATGGCTACACCTTC. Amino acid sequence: CASSLMSGGDYGYTF.

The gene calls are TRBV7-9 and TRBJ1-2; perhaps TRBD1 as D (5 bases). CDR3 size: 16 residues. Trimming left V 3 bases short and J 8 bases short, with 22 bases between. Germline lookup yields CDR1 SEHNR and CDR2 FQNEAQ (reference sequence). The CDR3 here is CASSFPLGVNPSGYTF. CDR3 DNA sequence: TGTGCCAGCAGCTTCCCATTGGGGGTCAATCCTAGCGGCTACACCTTC.

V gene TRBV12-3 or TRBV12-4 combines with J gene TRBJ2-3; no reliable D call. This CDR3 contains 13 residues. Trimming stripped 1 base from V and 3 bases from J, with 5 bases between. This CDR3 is CASSLVLTDTQYF. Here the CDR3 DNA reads TGTGCCAGCAGTTTAGTACTTACAGATACGCAGTATTTT.

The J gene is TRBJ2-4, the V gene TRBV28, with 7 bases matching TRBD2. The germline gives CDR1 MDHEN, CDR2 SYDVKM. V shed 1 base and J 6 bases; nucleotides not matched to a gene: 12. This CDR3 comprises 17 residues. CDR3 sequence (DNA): TGTGCCAGCAGTTTATACGAGCGTGCTAGCGGCGGAAACATTCAGTACTTC. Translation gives CASSLYERASGGNIQYF.

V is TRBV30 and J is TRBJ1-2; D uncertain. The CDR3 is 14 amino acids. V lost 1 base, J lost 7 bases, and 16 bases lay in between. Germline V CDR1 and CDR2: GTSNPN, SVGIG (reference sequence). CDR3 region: CAWSARGGDGGYTF. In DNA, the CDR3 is TGTGCCTGGAGTGCGAGAGGAGGAGATGGTGGCTACACCTTC. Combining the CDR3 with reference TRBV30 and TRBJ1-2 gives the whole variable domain SQTIHQWPATLVQPVGSPLSLECTVEGTSNPNLYWYRQAAGRGLQLLFYSVGIGQISSEVPQNLSASRPQDRQFILSSKKLLLSDSGFYLCAWSARGGDGGYTFGSGTRLTVV.

The CDR3 coding sequence is TGTGCCAGTGGGGACAGGGGAACTTCACCCCTCCACTTT. This gives the protein CASGDRGTSPLHF. This chain joins TRBV12-3 or TRBV12-4 and TRBJ1-6, with 10 nucleotides matching TRBD1. The junction had 5 bases not matched to a gene; V was cut back by 9 bases and J by 9 bases. The CDR3 is made up of 13 amino acids.

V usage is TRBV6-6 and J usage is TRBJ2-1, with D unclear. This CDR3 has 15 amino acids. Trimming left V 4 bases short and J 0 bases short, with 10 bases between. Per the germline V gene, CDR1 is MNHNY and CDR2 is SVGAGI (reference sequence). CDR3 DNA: TGTGCCAGCAGTTTCGTTATTGGCTCCTACAATGAGCAGTTCTTC. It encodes CASSFVIGSYNEQFF.

The CDR3 spells CASSKGVVLGSGVFADTQYF. The CDR3 DNA reads TGTGCCAGCAGCAAAGGGGTAGTTTTGGGTAGCGGGGTTTTTGCAGATACGCAGTATTTT. The rearrangement joins TRBV7-9 to TRBJ2-3; TRBD2 agrees at 8 bases. J gave up 4 bases and V 5 bases, and 23 bases lay outside the gene matches. The germline CDR1 and CDR2 sequences are SEHNR and FQNEAQ (reference sequence). The CDR3 totals 20 residues.

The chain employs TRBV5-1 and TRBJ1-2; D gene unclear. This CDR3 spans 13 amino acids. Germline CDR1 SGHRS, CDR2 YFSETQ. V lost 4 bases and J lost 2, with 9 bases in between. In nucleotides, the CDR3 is TGCGCCAGCAGCCCCCTCCAGAACTATGGCTACACCTTC. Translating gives CASSPLQNYGYTF. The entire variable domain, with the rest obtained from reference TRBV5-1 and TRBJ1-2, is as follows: KAGVTQTPRYLIKTRGQQVTLSCSPISGHRSVSWYQQTPGQGLQFLFEYFSETQRNKGNFPGRFSGRQFSNSRSEMNVSTLELGDSALYLCASSPLQNYGYTFGSGTRLTVV.

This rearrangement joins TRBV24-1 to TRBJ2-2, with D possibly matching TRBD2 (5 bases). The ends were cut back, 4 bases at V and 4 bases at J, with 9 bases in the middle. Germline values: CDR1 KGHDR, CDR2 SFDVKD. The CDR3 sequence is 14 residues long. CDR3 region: CATSETGGTGELFF. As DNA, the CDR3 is TGTGCCACCAGTGAGACCGGAGGCACCGGGGAGCTGTTTTTT.